These T cell receptor beta chains were read from a single sample in a study of Ad26.COV2.S vaccination and SARS-CoV-2 variants. Libraries were prepared by immunoSEQ multiplex PCR; TCRdb keeps only in-frame clonotypes and omits some of them. The table lists about 350,000 clones, roughly 91% of them singletons. Material: peripheral blood, obtained in a trial of Ad26.COV2.S vaccine versus placebo. These receptors came from a person aged 18-65 years who received the Ad26.COV2.S COVID-19 vaccine or a placebo. CDR3s include the opening cysteine and the closing phenylalanine or tryptophan. D genes are given only for firm matches. The size entry is marked missing in some rows and otherwise reads once, few, many or a size class.

j_call d_call v_call clone_size cdr3_aa cdr3_nt
TRBJ2-2 . TRBV21-1 . CASSTYHRKPSVAGILTGELFF TGTGCCAGCAGCACGTATCACCGAAAACCCTCCGTGGCAGGGATACTCACCGGGGAGCTGTTTTTT
TRBJ2-7 . TRBV29-1 . CSATRVRDSYEQYF TGCAGCGCCACTAGGGTCCGCGACTCCTACGAGCAGTACTTC
TRBJ2-1 . TRBV7-9 . CASNIRENNEQFF TGTGCCAGCAACATCAGGGAAAACAATGAGCAGTTCTTC
TRBJ1-2 TRBD1 TRBV18 . CASSRGSTGLDGYTF TGTGCCAGCTCACGCGGGTCGACAGGGCTCGACGGCTACACCTTC
TRBJ2-5 . TRBV3-1/TRBV3-2 . CASSYTGFETQYF TGTGCCAGCAGCTACACAGGGTTTGAGACCCAGTACTTC
TRBJ2-1 . TRBV5-6 . CASSIVHNEQFF TGTGCCAGCAGTATTGTGCACAATGAGCAGTTCTTC
TRBJ2-7 . TRBV13 . CASSSWTDSYEQYF TGTGCCAGCAGCTCATGGACAGACTCCTACGAGCAGTACTTC
TRBJ2-7 TRBD2 TRBV7-3 . CASSQGLGGGPNYEQYF TGTGCCAGCAGCCAAGGGCTGGGCGGGGGGCCCAACTACGAGCAGTACTTC
TRBJ1-1 . TRBV2 . CASSGADSTEAFF TGTGCCAGCAGTGGGGCGGACAGCACTGAAGCTTTCTTT
TRBJ1-2 TRBD1 TRBV7-8 . CASSLVSTGSNYGYTF TGTGCCAGCAGCTTAGTATCGACAGGGTCCAACTATGGCTACACCTTC
TRBJ2-2 . TRBV10-2 . CASSESGPGGNTGELFF TGCGCCAGCAGTGAGTCAGGGCCTGGCGGGAACACCGGGGAGCTGTTTTTT
TRBJ1-5 . TRBV12-3/TRBV12-4 few CATPSPSQPQHF TGTGCCACCCCCTCTCCGAGTCAGCCCCAGCATTTT
TRBJ1-1 . TRBV6-5 . CASSPGLLLEAFF TGTGCCAGCAGTCCAGGACTCCTATTAGAAGCTTTCTTT
TRBJ1-2 TRBD1 TRBV6-5 . CASSSGQGALYGYTF TGTGCCAGCAGTTCCGGACAGGGGGCTCTCTATGGCTACACCTTC
TRBJ2-1 . TRBV3-1/TRBV3-2 . CASSPIPGLEQFF TGTGCCAGCAGCCCAATTCCGGGACTTGAGCAGTTCTTC
TRBJ2-3 TRBD2 TRBV7-3 . CASSALAGRTDTQYF TGTGCCAGCAGTGCACTAGCGGGGCGCACAGATACGCAGTATTTT
TRBJ2-1 . TRBV7-9 . CASSLVEGEQFF TGTGCCAGCAGCTTAGTGGAGGGTGAGCAGTTCTTC
TRBJ2-4 TRBD2 TRBV9 . CASSGGVAGIAKNIQYF TGTGCCAGCAGCGGGGGTGTAGCGGGGATAGCCAAAAACATTCAGTACTTC
TRBJ2-3 . TRBV9 . CASSVGQDTDTQYF TGTGCCAGCAGCGTAGGTCAGGACACAGATACGCAGTATTTT
TRBJ2-7 . TRBV4-1 . CASSQVLGQGGVVEQYF TGCGCCAGCAGCCAAGTTTTAGGACAAGGTGGTGTCGTCGAGCAGTACTTC
TRBJ2-5 TRBD2 TRBV27 . CASSPLLAGGPETQYF TGTGCCAGCAGTCCCCTACTAGCGGGGGGGCCGGAGACCCAGTACTTC
TRBJ1-2 TRBD1 TRBV24-1 . CATSNSGTGVRGYTF TGTGCCACCAGTAACTCCGGGACAGGGGTACGGGGCTACACCTTC
TRBJ2-2 . TRBV9 few CASSVEGDTGELFF TGTGCCAGCAGCGTAGAGGGGGACACCGGGGAGCTGTTTTTT
TRBJ2-3 . TRBV12-5 . CASLLVENPGDTQYF TGTGCTAGCTTATTGGTCGAAAACCCTGGAGATACGCAGTATTTT
TRBJ2-1 . TRBV21-1 . CASSQGGLAFEQFF TGTGCCAGCAGCCAAGGGGGACTAGCATTTGAGCAGTTCTTC
TRBJ2-5 . TRBV3-1/TRBV3-2 . CASSQETETQYF TGTGCCAGCAGCCAAGAGACAGAGACCCAGTACTTC